This T cell receptor beta chain was profiled in a study of shared clonotypes between healthy human individuals (dated by TCRdb to the early 2020s). Study-wide context: A couple of women and a few men aged 18 to 49 years were included in the cohort. To increase sequencing depth and limit assay-specific biases, TCR repertoire library preparation and sequencing were carried out by different laboratories using diverse techniques. Each donor's leukapheresis produced roughly between roughly 0.85 and 9.5 billion PBMCs. Per donor, three plates each were used for CD4 naive and CD4 memory, two for CD8 naive, and one for CD8 memory. Blood TCR repertoires of a handful of healthy adults were deeply sequenced to estimate repertoire size and the extent of clonotype sharing between individuals. General study outcomes and caveats: Clonotypes shared by all four sorted-subset donors showed higher generation probabilities than non-shared clonotypes. Pairwise subsampling led to the expectation that sequencing depth would affect the degree of clonotype sharing among donors. Rarefaction of sorted-subset datasets indicated incomplete sequencing despite the large sequencing depth. Because the study included only a small number of donors, the genetic and exposure-history diversity represented was limited. Sampling was restricted to blood, and TCR repertoires in tissue are likely to differ from TCR repertoires in blood. Naive subsets generally had larger estimated clonotype richness than memory subsets. When four donors were compared, the shared fraction of clonotypes was 5% to 6.5% for naive CD4, 3% to 4% for naive CD8, roughly 2.5% for memory CD4, and 0.4% for memory CD8.

The CDR3, from cysteine to phenylalanine, totals 12 residues. Only the CDR3 DNA stays, 36 bases, in frame from base 1. CDR1 and CDR2 (SQVTM, ANQGSEA) derive from the germline V gene. V loses 4 bases, J loses 6 bases, and the germline ends lie 13 bases apart. Only one count was recorded for this clone. Its target antigen remains unknown. No quality values exist for individual bases; no much larger clone is one base distant. CD8 naive samples were CD45RO-negative cells positively selected for CCR7, giving a CD45RA+CCR7+ population that excluded TemRA cells. Donors were healthy HIV-negative adults with no recently reported acute infections or vaccinations. Only Caucasian adults living in Nashville, Tennessee, USA were represented among the donors. Blood was collected by leukapheresis, and PBMCs were isolated by Ficoll-Histopaque density gradient centrifugation and then cryopreserved in liquid nitrogen vapor phase. Analytical flow cytometry was used to check the purity and quantity of each magnetically sorted T cell population. Genomic DNA was isolated from each sorted fraction and quantified by UV absorbance on a Nanodrop 2000c.

Using the deep immunoSEQ assay, TCR CDR3 regions were amplified from genomic DNA by multiplex PCR. Extracted genomic DNA from each cell subset was distributed evenly across all wells of several immunoSEQ 96-well plates, and each plate was treated as a replicate. For sorted subsets, each replicate PCR was loaded with approximately 190 ng genomic DNA, equivalent to 30,000 or so T cell genomes. Purified libraries were quantified with a Qubit 3.0 fluorometer, sized on a Bioanalyzer 2100, and re-quantified with the KAPA Library Quantification kit. Every immunoSEQ 96-well plate was sequenced on a separate single-read 150-cycle Illumina NextSeq 550 flow cell. The published analysis was carried out like this. The immunoSEQ output contained only junctional sequences without quality scores, so filtering could not match that applied to full-length reads. Sequences were annotated with PyIR, a Python wrapper for IgBLAST v1.9, using IMGT germline references to assign V/J genes and CDR3. Reads with weak V/J assignments (E-value above 1e-6), missing CDR3, stop codons, out-of-frame junctions, or ambiguous translated residues were removed. V3J clonotypes were defined by identical inferred V gene, J gene, and CDR3 amino acid sequence. Percentage overlap between repertoires was computed as shared unique clonotypes divided by the size of the smaller repertoire. Richness of each repertoire was evaluated using RTK rarefaction, the Chao1 estimator, and Recon v2.1 estimates of unobserved clonotypes. Generation probabilities for all TCRbeta clonotypes obtained by the gDNA method from a handful of donors were computed using OLGA. In its TCRdb copy, this immuneACCESS table keeps in-frame sequences only and misses some clones. Where compared with another copy, unresolved V genes explain less than half of these, and the others have no known cause. V, J and clone size reflect that table, while D and trimming were determined from the DNA. Here the sample has over 2 million clones; about 95% occur a single time. Together, the top ten hold about 1.1% of the sample.

Sequencing was performed on naive CD8+ T cells sorted from blood. This specimen's cell subset or site label, per the study, means: CD45RA+CCR7+. The source of this sequence is a man between 18 and 29 years old in good health. Here the chain combines TRBV29-1 and TRBJ2-7, and perhaps TRBD1 as D gene, on 5 matching bases. The CDR3 in this case is CSVVSPGAEQYF. Here is the DNA: TGCAGCGTTGTCTCCCCTGGGGCCGAGCAGTACTTC.